The 10 T cell receptor beta chains below come from one sample, sequenced in a study of OX40 agonist ivuxolimab in advanced cancers. Data came from immunoSEQ multiplex PCR; TCRdb stores just in-frame clones and leaves some out. This table has about 66,000 clones, roughly 90% appearing once. Sequencing used CD4+ or CD8+ T cells sorted from blood, obtained in a trial of the OX40 agonist ivuxolimab. The receptors derive from an adult with an advanced solid tumor such as melanoma, head and neck, liver or kidney cancer.

The chain recombines TRBV5-1 with TRBJ1-2, with D unresolved. Germline V gene lookup returns CDR1 SGHRS and CDR2 YFSETQ. Trimming cost V 0 bases and J 8 bases, with 11 bases left between them. The CDR3 contains 13 residues. The CDR3 sequence is CASSLVAGEGYTF. For the CDR3, the DNA is TGCGCCAGCAGCTTGGTCGCGGGTGAAGGCTACACCTTC.

V gene TRBV5-1 combines with J gene TRBJ2-1; perhaps TRBD1 as D (6 bases). Deletions cut 1 base from V and 8 bases from J, with 16 bases between. There are 15 residues in the CDR3. Germline V lookup: CDR1 SGHRS, CDR2 YFSETQ. The chain's CDR3 is CASSLRTGSEDEQFF. The CDR3 nucleotides are TGCGCCAGCAGCTTGCGCACAGGGTCGGAGGATGAGCAGTTCTTC.

This clone was seen a single time. The gene calls are TRBV7-2 and TRBJ2-2; 7 positions match TRBD1. Germline values: CDR1 SGHTA, CDR2 FQGNSA. After removal of 4 bases from V and 5 bases from J, the junction contained 7 bases not matched to a gene. The length of the CDR3 is 15 residues. The CDR3 region is CASSSGTARTGELFF. CDR3 in DNA: TGTGCCAGCAGCTCTGGGACAGCCAGGACCGGGGAGCTGTTTTTT.

V is TRBV29-1 and J is TRBJ2-5, with D perhaps TRBD1 or TRBD2 (7 bases each). The germline V gene encodes CDR1 SQVTM and CDR2 ANQGSEA. The CDR3 contains 13 residues. V shed 1 base and J shed 7 bases, with 13 bases lying between them. CDR3 sequence: CSVEVQGEGTQYF. The CDR3 bases are TGCAGCGTTGAAGTCCAGGGGGAGGGGACCCAGTACTTC.

CDR3 in DNA: TGTGCCAGCAGCTTAGGTGGACGGAATAATCAGCCCCAGCATTTT. Translating it yields CASSLGGRNNQPQHF. The genes are TRBV7-2 and TRBJ1-5, with no clear D. This CDR3 is built from 15 residues. Trimming took 1 base from V and 4 from J, leaving 11 bases between them. Germline V gene data show CDR1 as SGHTA and CDR2 as FQGNSA. Full variable domain (rest looked up from reference TRBV7-2 and TRBJ1-5): GAGVSQSPSNKVTEKGKDVELRCDPISGHTALYWYRQSLGQGLEFLIYFQGNSAPDKSGLPSDRFSAERTGGSVSTLTIQRTQQEDSAVYLCASSLGGRNNQPQHFGDGTRLSIL.

The chain combines TRBV19 with TRBJ2-7; possible D gene TRBD2, 6 bases. Germline assignment: CDR1 LNHDA and CDR2 SQIVND (reference sequence). The CDR3 extends over 15 amino acids. V lost 0 bases, J lost 1 base, and 10 bases lay in between. The CDR3 DNA reads as TGTGCCAGTAGTATAGAATGGGGGGTTTCCTACGAGCAGTACTTC. Encoded protein: CASSIEWGVSYEQYF.

The gene calls are TRBV12-5 and TRBJ2-1; 7 bases match TRBD1. V shed 6 bases, J shed 3 bases, and the junction held 5 bases outside the gene matches. The CDR3 runs to 14 residues. The germline V gene encodes CDR1 LGHNT and CDR2 FRNRAP. The CDR3 DNA is TGTGCTAGTGGACTCGGGACAGTCTACAATGAGCAGTTCTTC. The encoded protein is CASGLGTVYNEQFF.

This clone is termed medium-sized. The gene calls are TRBV2 and TRBJ1-6; D remains unclear. V lost 7 bases, J lost 3 bases, and 16 bases lay in between. CDR3 length: 16 amino acids. Germline-derived CDR1 and CDR2 are SNHLY and FYNNEI. The CDR3 reads CASMYGIPFYNSPLHF. The CDR3 DNA reads TGTGCCAGCATGTACGGAATACCCTTCTATAATTCACCCCTCCACTTT.

The genes are TRBV6-5 and TRBJ1-2; D is unclear. This CDR3 contains 13 residues. In germline, CDR1 is MNHEY, CDR2 SVGAGI. Trimming took 7 bases from V and 14 from J, leaving 23 bases between them. This CDR3 is CASTQPPSVLGTF. The CDR3 bases are TGTGCCAGCACGCAACCGCCTTCGGTTCTAGGAACCTTC.

The V call is TRBV19, the J call TRBJ2-5, with D unresolved. Trimming cost V 4 bases and J 1 base, with 7 bases left between them. This CDR3 is 13 amino acids long. Looked up from germline, CDR1 is LNHDA and CDR2 is SQIVND (reference sequence). The CDR3 sequence: CASSNYIQETQYF. The CDR3 DNA is TGTGCCAGTAGTAATTATATCCAAGAGACCCAGTACTTC.